Below are 30 T cell receptor beta chains sequenced from a single sample in a study of beta chain features in type 1 diabetes. Which antigens these TCRs recognize remains unknown. Findings and limits, study-wide: TCRB CDR3s from Type 1 diabetes patients were moderately but significantly shorter in all four CD4+ subsets.

Every bit of the isolated RNA underwent reverse transcription, so sequencing read expressed TCRB transcripts. Assay: immunoSEQ multiplex PCR; the TCRdb copy retains only in-frame clones and omits some. The sample records fewer than 450,000 clones, roughly 13% being singletons. Sequencing was carried out using naive CD4+ T cells from blood. The receptors shown here come from a woman aged 18-29 years with type 1 diabetes.

Only a few counts were recorded for this clone. The rearrangement joins TRBV5-1 to TRBJ2-1, with D tentatively TRBD2 (6 bases). The V end was cut by 0 bases, the J end by 0 bases, with 13 bases between. The CDR3 spans 17 residues. Per germline, CDR1 SGHRS and CDR2 YFSETQ. CDR3 region: CASSLVPGLSSYNEQFF. In nucleotides, the CDR3 is TGCGCCAGCAGCTTGGTCCCGGGACTTAGCTCCTACAATGAGCAGTTCTTC. The full variable domain, rest sourced from reference TRBV5-1 and TRBJ2-1, is KAGVTQTPRYLIKTRGQQVTLSCSPISGHRSVSWYQQTPGQGLQFLFEYFSETQRNKGNFPGRFSGRQFSNSRSEMNVSTLELGDSALYLCASSLVPGLSSYNEQFFGPGTRLTVL.

This clone occurred a few times. V usage is TRBV19 and J usage is TRBJ2-7, with 7 bases fitting TRBD1. In germline, CDR1 is LNHDA, CDR2 SQIVND (reference sequence). V lost 5 bases to trimming and J lost 2 bases; unmatched junction nucleotides: 6. This CDR3 comprises 14 residues. Here the CDR3 reads CASSRDSQAYEQYF. The CDR3 DNA sequence: TGTGCCAGTAGTCGGGACAGCCAGGCCTACGAGCAGTACTTC.

As for this clone: Additional DNA sequences in this sample encode the identical CDR3. Here the CDR3 DNA reads TGTGCCAGCAGCCGGGGGAACACTGAAGCTTTCTTT. It yields the protein CASSRGNTEAFF. The J gene is TRBJ1-1, the V gene TRBV7-9; no clear D. Looked up from germline, CDR1 is SEHNR and CDR2 is FQNEAQ (reference sequence). The CDR3 totals 12 residues. Trimming cost V 5 bases and J 1 base, with 5 bases left between them.

A few counts support this clone. The chain joins TRBV4-2 to TRBJ2-7; D is undetermined. Looked up from germline, CDR1 is LGHNA and CDR2 is YNFKEQ. The V gene lost 0 bases and the J gene lost 4 bases, with 13 bases spanning the gap. The CDR3 length is 15 residues. The CDR3 DNA reads TGTGCCAGCAGCCAAGATTTCGGCGGAGCGTACGAGCAGTACTTC. Translated: CASSQDFGGAYEQYF.

This clone was counted between two and nine times. The V gene is TRBV11-3, the J gene TRBJ2-3; 7 bases align to TRBD2. CDR3 length: 14 residues. V shed 2 bases and J 2 bases; nucleotides not matched to a gene: 1. Germline lookup yields CDR1 SGHNT and CDR2 YENEEA. This CDR3 reads CASSLREATDTQYF. CDR3 in DNA: TGTGCCAGCAGCTTACGGGAGGCCACAGATACGCAGTATTTT.

The chain couples TRBV19 to TRBJ1-1; the D gene is possibly TRBD1 (6 bases). The CDR3 loop spans 13 amino acids. Deletions cut 4 bases from V and 1 base from J, with 7 bases between. Germline CDR1 is LNHDA and CDR2 is SQIVND (reference sequence). The CDR3 protein is CASSTGANTEAFF. DNA for the CDR3: TGTGCCAGTAGTACAGGGGCGAACACTGAAGCTTTCTTT.

This clone was seen more than once but under ten times. This rearrangement joins TRBV5-4 to TRBJ2-1; 10 nucleotides match TRBD2. V shed 3 bases and J 5 bases; nucleotides not matched to a gene: 8. CDR1 is SGHNT and CDR2 is YYREEE in the germline V gene (reference sequence). The CDR3 spans 16 residues. CDR3 sequence: CASSSPTSGVNNEQFF. In DNA form, the CDR3 reads TGTGCCAGCAGCTCACCCACTAGCGGGGTTAACAATGAGCAGTTCTTC.

This clone was detected only a few times. The chain joins TRBV29-1 to TRBJ2-1; 8 nucleotides line up with TRBD2. Germline trimming cut 6 bases from V and 5 bases from J; bases unmatched to any gene: 3. This CDR3 region has 12 residues. Germline CDR1 is SQVTM and CDR2 is ANQGSEA. This CDR3 reads CSVPAGDNEQFF. CDR3 nucleotide sequence: TGCAGCGTACCAGCGGGGGACAATGAGCAGTTCTTC.

The rearrangement links TRBV5-1 to TRBJ2-7, with 16 bases identical to TRBD2. The CDR3 is 18 amino acids. Germline V lookup: CDR1 SGHRS, CDR2 YFSETQ. The junction had 10 bases not matched to a gene; V was cut back by 2 bases and J by 5 bases. The CDR3 region is CASSFTPGLAGGPNEQYF. In DNA, the CDR3 is TGCGCCAGCAGCTTTACGCCGGGACTAGCGGGAGGGCCCAACGAGCAGTACTTC.

This clone turned up a few times. J is TRBJ1-5 and V is TRBV30, with D hard to call. V lost 0 bases, J lost 6 bases, and 12 bases lay in between. The CDR3 runs to 14 residues. The germline V gene has CDR1 GTSNPN and CDR2 SVGIG (reference sequence). The CDR3 sequence: CAWSVTPRGQPQHF. The CDR3 DNA sequence: TGTGCCTGGAGTGTAACGCCGCGGGGTCAGCCCCAGCATTTT. Combining the CDR3 with reference TRBV30 and TRBJ1-5 gives the whole variable domain SQTIHQWPATLVQPVGSPLSLECTVEGTSNPNLYWYRQAAGRGLQLLFYSVGIGQISSEVPQNLSASRPQDRQFILSSKKLLLSDSGFYLCAWSVTPRGQPQHFGDGTRLSIL.

The chain employs TRBV10-3 and TRBJ2-3, with D possibly TRBD2 on 6 matching bases. The CDR3 is 15 residues long. Trimming pared 9 bases from V and 0 bases from J, leaving 16 bases between. Germline lookup yields CDR1 ENHRY and CDR2 SYGVKD. CDR3 bases: TGTGCCATTCGACTAGGCCCTATGAGCACAGATACGCAGTATTTT. It encodes CAIRLGPMSTDTQYF.

A few counts support this clone. The chain uses TRBV4-2 and TRBJ2-2; D ambiguous. The V gene lost 4 bases and the J gene lost 3 bases, with 12 bases spanning the gap. This CDR3 is 15 amino acids long. Germline V CDR1 and CDR2: LGHNA, YNFKEQ. CDR3 loop: CASSRYGSYTGELFF. The CDR3 DNA follows: TGTGCCAGCAGCCGGTATGGTAGCTACACCGGGGAGCTGTTTTTT.

The rearrangement links TRBV9 to TRBJ2-1, with TRBD2 matching over 10 bases. Per germline, CDR1 SGDLS and CDR2 YYNGEE. V was clipped by 0 bases and J by 5 bases; unmatched bases: 8. The CDR3 loop spans 17 amino acids. The CDR3 DNA follows: TGTGCCAGCAGCGTAGGGGTTGCTAGCGGGGGTAACAATGAGCAGTTCTTC. It translates to CASSVGVASGGNNEQFF.

This clone was seen a few times. This rearrangement joins TRBV7-9 to TRBJ2-1; TRBD2 aligns across 8 bases. Trimming took 6 bases from V and 5 from J; bases not matched to a gene: 18. This CDR3 is built from 18 residues. From germline, CDR1 is SEHNR and CDR2 FQNEAQ (reference sequence). CDR3 in DNA: TGTGCCAGCAGTTCCCCTGGCCTCGCCACTAGCGGAGACAATGAGCAGTTCTTC. Its protein product is CASSSPGLATSGDNEQFF.

This chain connects TRBV4-2 to TRBJ2-1; 10 positions match TRBD2. Germline V lookup: CDR1 LGHNA, CDR2 YNFKEQ. J was trimmed by 8 bases and V by 5 bases; bases with no gene match: 12. CDR3 length: 16 residues. The CDR3 DNA reads TGTGCCAGCAGCTTTCAAAGTAGCGGGAGGAGCGATGAGCAGTTCTTC. It specifies CASSFQSSGRSDEQFF.

The V gene is TRBV7-2, the J gene TRBJ1-5, with D hard to call. Trimming cost V 5 bases and J 4 bases, with 9 bases left between them. The germline CDR1 and CDR2 sequences are SGHTA and FQGNSA. The CDR3 totals 13 residues. As DNA, the CDR3 is TGTGCCAGCAGCACCCGGACTAATCAGCCCCAGCATTTT. Translating it yields CASSTRTNQPQHF.

The chain employs TRBV15 and TRBJ1-5; D ambiguous. Per germline, CDR1 LNHNV and CDR2 YYDKDF (reference sequence). This CDR3 spans 15 amino acids. The V end was cut by 0 bases, the J end by 4 bases, with 10 bases between. CDR3 in amino acids: CATSREGTGNQPQHF. For the CDR3, the DNA is TGTGCCACCAGCAGAGAAGGTACGGGGAATCAGCCCCAGCATTTT.

V is TRBV27 and J is TRBJ2-7; the D gene is possibly TRBD2 (5 bases). In germline, CDR1 is MNHEY, CDR2 SMNVEV (reference sequence). This CDR3 region has 15 residues. V lost 6 bases and J lost 5, with 20 bases in between. CDR3 DNA sequence: TGTGCCAGCAGACCCCGACGGGATCCTAAAGACGAGCAGTACTTC. Translation gives CASRPRRDPKDEQYF.

The chain couples TRBV25-1 to TRBJ2-5, with D unresolved. Per the germline V gene, CDR1 is MGHDK and CDR2 is SYGVNS. Trimming removed 3 bases from V and 7 bases from J, with 6 bases in between. The CDR3 consists of 11 residues. CDR3 loop: CASSDTRTQYF. Here the CDR3 DNA reads TGTGCCAGCAGTGATACGAGGACCCAGTACTTC. The whole variable domain, filled in from reference TRBV25-1 and TRBJ2-5, reads EADIYQTPRYLVIGTGKKITLECSQTMGHDKMYWYQQDPGMELHLIHYSYGVNSTEKGDLSSESTVSRIRTEHFPLTLESARPSHTSQYLCASSDTRTQYFGPGTRLLVL.

The chain combines TRBV15 with TRBJ2-7; 7 positions match TRBD1. The trim removed 8 bases at V and 2 bases at J, leaving 6 bases unmatched. Germline V gene data show CDR1 as LNHNV and CDR2 as YYDKDF (reference sequence). The CDR3 spans 13 residues. Here the CDR3 DNA reads TGTGCCACCTTCAGGGACAGAACCTACGAGCAGTACTTC. As protein: CATFRDRTYEQYF.

The chain links TRBV10-2 to TRBJ2-1; 8 bases fit TRBD1. Germline values: CDR1 WSHSY, CDR2 SAAADI. The CDR3 is made up of 13 amino acids. The V and J ends lost 7 bases and 6 bases, in that order; junction bases with no gene match: 5. The CDR3 is CASKGQASNEQFF. CDR3 bases: TGCGCCAGCAAGGGACAGGCCTCCAATGAGCAGTTCTTC.

This clone was picked up a small number of times. The rearrangement links TRBV7-3 to TRBJ2-7, with 7 bases aligning to TRBD2. Germline trimming cut 2 bases from V and 7 bases from J; bases unmatched to any gene: 5. Germline-derived CDR1 and CDR2 are SGHTA and FQGTGA. This CDR3 spans 13 amino acids. CDR3 coding DNA: TGTGCCAGCAGCTTAGTAGAGGGAGGGGAGCAGTACTTC. It translates to CASSLVEGGEQYF.

In its sample, this clone was seen a few times. This sequence joins TRBV9 and TRBJ1-2, with D perhaps TRBD1 (6 bases). The CDR3 is 15 residues long. Germline V gene lookup returns CDR1 SGDLS and CDR2 YYNGEE. V shed 2 bases and J shed 3 bases, with 14 bases lying between them. CDR3 nucleotides: TGTGCCAGCAGCGTTACAGGGAGAGGGGACTATGGCTACACCTTC. Protein: CASSVTGRGDYGYTF.

The chain is built from TRBV4-1 and TRBJ1-1, with TRBD1 matching over 10 bases. The germline V gene encodes CDR1 MGHRA and CDR2 YSYEKL. V shed 1 base and J 5 bases; nucleotides not matched to a gene: 7. CDR3 length: 16 residues. The CDR3 is CASSQGQGAVWTEAFF. The CDR3 DNA sequence: TGCGCCAGCAGCCAAGGACAGGGGGCAGTATGGACTGAAGCTTTCTTT.

The chain couples TRBV30 to TRBJ1-5; weak D call: TRBD1 (6 bases). The germline V and J ends were trimmed by 3 bases and 9 bases, with 24 bases remaining between them. Germline CDR1 is GTSNPN and CDR2 is SVGIG (reference sequence). CDR3 length: 16 residues. CDR3 nucleotides: TGTGCCTGGAGCCTTAGTCGTTGGGACATACGACCGCCCCAGCATTTT. This gives the protein CAWSLSRWDIRPPQHF.

This clone was found a few times. The chain uses TRBV9 and TRBJ2-5, with D possibly TRBD2 on 6 matching bases. Trimming removed 4 bases at V and 4 bases at J, with 17 bases between. The CDR3 is made up of 15 amino acids. Germline V gene sequence: CDR1 SGDLS, CDR2 YYNGEE. The CDR3 protein is CASSPHPTGVETQYF. The DNA for the CDR3 is TGTGCCAGCAGCCCTCACCCAACGGGAGTAGAGACCCAGTACTTC.

The rearrangement joins TRBV5-4 to TRBJ2-1, with TRBD2 identical over 7 bases. Germline assignment: CDR1 SGHNT and CDR2 YYREEE (reference sequence). The CDR3 is 14 residues long. After removal of 6 bases from V and 7 bases from J, the junction contained 10 bases not matched to a gene. In DNA form, the CDR3 reads TGTGCCAGCACGGGCGGGAGTATCTGGAATGAGCAGTTCTTC. This gives the protein CASTGGSIWNEQFF.

V usage is TRBV9 and J usage is TRBJ2-1; 7 positions agree with TRBD1. CDR1 and CDR2 (germline): SGDLS, YYNGEE. This CDR3 is 14 amino acids long. V lost 3 bases to trimming and J lost 1 base; unmatched junction nucleotides: 1. The CDR3 protein is CASSGTGSYNEQFF. CDR3 coding DNA: TGTGCCAGCAGCGGGACAGGATCCTACAATGAGCAGTTCTTC. The whole variable domain, filled in from reference TRBV9 and TRBJ2-1, reads DSGVTQTPKHLITATGQRVTLRCSPRSGDLSVYWYQQSLDQGLQFLIQYYNGEERAKGNILERFSAQQFPDLHSELNLSSLELGDSALYFCASSGTGSYNEQFFGPGTRLTVL.

This clone was seen more than once but under ten times. The chain links TRBV5-1 to TRBJ2-2; TRBD1 matches 9 bases. Germline V gene sequence: CDR1 SGHRS, CDR2 YFSETQ. The ends lost 4 bases at V and 1 base at J; junction bases unmatched: 2. The CDR3 sequence is 15 residues long. CDR3 nucleotide sequence: TGCGCCAGCAGCGGGACAGGGTTGAACACCGGGGAGCTGTTTTTT. Translated, it gives CASSGTGLNTGELFF.

This clone turned up a few times. The chain joins TRBV4-3 to TRBJ2-1, with 7 bases identical to TRBD1. Unmatched junction bases numbered 10, after V lost 5 bases and J lost 9 bases. This CDR3 has 14 residues. Germline V CDR1 and CDR2: LGHNA, YSLEER. The CDR3 protein is CASSNRQGRGEQFF. CDR3 nucleotides: TGCGCCAGCAGCAACCGACAGGGAAGGGGTGAGCAGTTCTTC.